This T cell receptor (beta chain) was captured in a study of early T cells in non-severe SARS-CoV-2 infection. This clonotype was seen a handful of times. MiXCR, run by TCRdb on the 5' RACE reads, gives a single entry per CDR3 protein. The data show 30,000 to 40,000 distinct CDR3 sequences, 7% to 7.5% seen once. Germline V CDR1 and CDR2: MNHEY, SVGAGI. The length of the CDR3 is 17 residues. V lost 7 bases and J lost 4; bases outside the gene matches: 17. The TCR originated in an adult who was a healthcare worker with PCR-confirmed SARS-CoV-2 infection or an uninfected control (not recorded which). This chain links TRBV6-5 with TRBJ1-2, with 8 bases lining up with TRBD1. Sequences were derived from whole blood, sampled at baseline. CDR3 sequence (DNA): TGTGCCAGCAACCCTGGACAGGGAAGGTTTGGAAGCTATGGCTACACCTTC. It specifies CASNPGQGRFGSYGYTF.